This T cell receptor beta chain is drawn from a study of T-cell memory formation after mild COVID-19. The wider study: TCR clusters showed largely donor specificity. Overall study findings and caveats: The appearance of some responding clones in pre-infection memory suggested that cross-reactive memory joined.

TCRdb used MiXCR to reprocess the 5' RACE reads, holding one entry per CDR3 protein. The sample yields roughly 150,000 distinct CDR3 sequences, 13% seen once. This CDR3 has 14 amino acids. From germline, CDR1 is SGHDN and CDR2 FVKESK. Trimming left V 5 bases short and J 5 bases short, with 16 bases between. Of note for this clonotype: Its antigen is as yet unknown.

This chain uses TRBV14 with TRBJ2-7; unclear D gene. The sequence derives from a man between 18 and 29 years old who had mild COVID-19 (a few samples of this study predate the infection). Cell type and time point are not known. The sample was PBMCs or a T cell subset sorted from them (not recorded which). The CDR3 spells CASSSYRRVHEQYF. The CDR3 nucleotides read TGTGCCAGCAGCTCGTACCGACGGGTCCACGAGCAGTACTTC.